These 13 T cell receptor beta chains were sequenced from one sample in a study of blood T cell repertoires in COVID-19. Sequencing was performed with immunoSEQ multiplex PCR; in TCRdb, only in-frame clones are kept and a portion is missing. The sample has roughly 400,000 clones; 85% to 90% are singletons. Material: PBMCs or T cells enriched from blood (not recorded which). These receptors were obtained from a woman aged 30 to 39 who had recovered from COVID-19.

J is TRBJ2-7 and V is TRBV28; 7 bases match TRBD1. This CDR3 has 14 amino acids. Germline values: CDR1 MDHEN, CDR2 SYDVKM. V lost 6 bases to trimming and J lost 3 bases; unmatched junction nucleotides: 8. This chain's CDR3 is CASRESGQFYEQYF. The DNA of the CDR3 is TGTGCCAGCAGGGAGTCGGGACAGTTCTACGAGCAGTACTTC. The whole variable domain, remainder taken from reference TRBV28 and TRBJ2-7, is DVKVTQSSRYLVKRTGEKVFLECVQDMDHENMFWYRQDPGLGLRLIYFSYDVKMKEKGDIPEGYSVSREKKERFSLILESASTNQTSMYLCASRESGQFYEQYFGPGTRLTVT.

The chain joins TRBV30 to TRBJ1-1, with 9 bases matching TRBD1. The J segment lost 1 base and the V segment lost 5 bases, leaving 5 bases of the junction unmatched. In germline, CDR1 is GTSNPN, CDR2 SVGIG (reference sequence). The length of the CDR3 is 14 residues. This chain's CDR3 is CAWGLDRGNTEAFF. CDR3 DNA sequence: TGTGCCTGGGGATTGGACAGGGGGAACACTGAAGCTTTCTTT.

CDR3 region: CAWSVRPSVTGGRTEAFF. Written as DNA, the CDR3 is TGTGCCTGGAGTGTACGCCCCTCCGTGACAGGGGGTCGAACTGAAGCTTTCTTT. The rearrangement uses TRBV30 and TRBJ1-1; TRBD1 agrees at 9 bases. The V gene's germline CDR1 is GTSNPN and CDR2 SVGIG (reference sequence). The V and J ends lost 0 bases and 5 bases, in that order; junction bases with no gene match: 16. The CDR3 runs to 18 residues.

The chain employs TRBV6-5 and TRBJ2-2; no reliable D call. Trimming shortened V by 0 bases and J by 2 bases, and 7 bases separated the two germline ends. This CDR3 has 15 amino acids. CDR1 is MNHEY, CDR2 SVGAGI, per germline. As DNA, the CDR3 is TGTGCCAGCAGTTACTCGGGCCCAAACACCGGGGAGCTGTTTTTT. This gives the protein CASSYSGPNTGELFF.

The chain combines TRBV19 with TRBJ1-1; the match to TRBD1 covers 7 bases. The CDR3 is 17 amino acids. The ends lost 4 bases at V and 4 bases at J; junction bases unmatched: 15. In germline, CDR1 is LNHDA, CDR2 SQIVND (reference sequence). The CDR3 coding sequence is TGTGCCAGTAGTACCCGATTAACAGGGACAGTTGGCACTGAAGCTTTCTTT. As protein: CASSTRLTGTVGTEAFF.

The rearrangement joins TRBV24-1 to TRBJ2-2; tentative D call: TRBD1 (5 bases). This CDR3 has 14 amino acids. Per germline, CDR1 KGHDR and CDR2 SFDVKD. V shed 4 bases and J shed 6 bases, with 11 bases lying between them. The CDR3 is CATSDQYRPGELFF. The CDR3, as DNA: TGTGCCACCAGTGACCAATACAGGCCCGGGGAGCTGTTTTTT.

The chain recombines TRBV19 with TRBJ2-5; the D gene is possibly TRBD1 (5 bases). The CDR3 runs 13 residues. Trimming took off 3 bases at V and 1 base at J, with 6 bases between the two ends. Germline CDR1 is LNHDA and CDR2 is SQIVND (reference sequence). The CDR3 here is CASSIQGQETQYF. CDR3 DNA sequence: TGTGCCAGTAGTATCCAGGGCCAAGAGACCCAGTACTTC.

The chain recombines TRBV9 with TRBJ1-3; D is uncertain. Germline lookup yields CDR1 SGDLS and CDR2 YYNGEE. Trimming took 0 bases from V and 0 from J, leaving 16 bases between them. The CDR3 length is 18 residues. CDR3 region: CASSVAMGRHPSGNTIYF. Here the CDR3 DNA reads TGTGCCAGCAGCGTAGCAATGGGCAGGCACCCCTCTGGAAACACCATATATTTT.

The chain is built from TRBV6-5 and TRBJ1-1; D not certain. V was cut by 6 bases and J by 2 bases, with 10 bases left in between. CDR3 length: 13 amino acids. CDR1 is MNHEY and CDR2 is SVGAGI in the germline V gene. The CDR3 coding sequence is TGTGCCAGCAGCCCCGAACATAACACTGAAGCTTTCTTT. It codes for CASSPEHNTEAFF.

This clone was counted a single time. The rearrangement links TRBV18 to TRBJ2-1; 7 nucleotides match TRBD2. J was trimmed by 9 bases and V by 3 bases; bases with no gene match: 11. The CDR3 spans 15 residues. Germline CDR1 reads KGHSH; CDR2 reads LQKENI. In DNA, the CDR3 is TGTGCCAGCTCACCGGTAGCGGGCGTCCTAGCTGAGCAGTTCTTC. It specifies CASSPVAGVLAEQFF.

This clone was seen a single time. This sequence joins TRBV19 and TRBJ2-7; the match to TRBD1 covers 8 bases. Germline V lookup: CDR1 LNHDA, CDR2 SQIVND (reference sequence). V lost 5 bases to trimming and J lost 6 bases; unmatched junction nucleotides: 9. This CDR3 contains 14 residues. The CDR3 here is CASSPQGARSEQYF. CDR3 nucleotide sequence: TGTGCCAGTAGTCCGCAGGGGGCGCGGAGCGAGCAGTACTTC. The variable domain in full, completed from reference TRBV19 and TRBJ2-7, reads DGGITQSPKYLFRKEGQNVTLSCEQNLNHDAMYWYRQDPGQGLRLIYYSQIVNDFQKGDIAEGYSVSREKKESFPLTVTSAQKNPTAFYLCASSPQGARSEQYFGPGTRLTVT.

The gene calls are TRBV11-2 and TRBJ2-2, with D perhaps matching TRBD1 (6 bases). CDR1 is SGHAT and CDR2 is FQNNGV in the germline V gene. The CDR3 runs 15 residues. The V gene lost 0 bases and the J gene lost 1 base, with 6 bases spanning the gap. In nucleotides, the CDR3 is TGTGCCAGCAGCTTAGACAGGGGGAACACCGGGGAGCTGTTTTTT. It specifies CASSLDRGNTGELFF.

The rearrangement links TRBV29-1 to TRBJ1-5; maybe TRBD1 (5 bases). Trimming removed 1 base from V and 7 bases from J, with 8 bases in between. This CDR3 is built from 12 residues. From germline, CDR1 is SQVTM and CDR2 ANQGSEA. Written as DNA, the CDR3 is TGCAGCGTTGAAGGGCAGGGCCAGCCCCAGCATTTT. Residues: CSVEGQGQPQHF.